A selection of T cell receptor beta chains follows, all from one sample in a study of shared clonotypes between healthy human individuals. Produced via immunoSEQ multiplex PCR; TCRdb's table is partial and in-frame only. The table has more than 2 million clones, more than 90% seen once. The sequenced material came from naive CD4+ T cells sorted from blood. The receptors stem from a man aged 18 to 35 in good health. Both conserved end residues are part of each CDR3. Each record gives: clone size, J gene, D gene, CDR3 length, V gene, CDR3 protein, CDR3 DNA. D genes are given only for firm matches. Where a row states a size, it is once, few, many or the class of an expanded clone; other rows omit it.

size: NA; J: TRBJ2-7; D: NA; length: 17; V: TRBV5-1; CDR3: CASSSWAGAGPTYEQYF; DNA: TGCGCCAGCAGCTCGTGGGCGGGCGCGGGGCCCACCTACGAGCAGTACTTC
size: NA; J: TRBJ2-1; D: TRBD2; length: 13; V: TRBV29-1; CDR3: CSVLAGGLNEQFF; DNA: TGCAGCGTTTTAGCGGGAGGATTGAATGAGCAGTTCTTC
size: NA; J: TRBJ1-5; D: TRBD1; length: 15; V: TRBV18; CDR3: CASSRDRVGDQPQHF; DNA: TGTGCCAGCTCACGGGACAGGGTGGGTGATCAGCCCCAGCATTTT
size: NA; J: TRBJ2-2; D: TRBD2; length: 15; V: TRBV6-4; CDR3: CASSDSGLAGTELFF; DNA: TGTGCCAGCAGTGACTCCGGACTAGCGGGAACCGAGCTGTTTTTT
size: once; J: TRBJ2-5; D: NA; length: 13; V: TRBV18; CDR3: CASSPGGQETQYF; DNA: TGTGCCAGCTCCCCCGGGGGTCAAGAGACCCAGTACTTC
size: NA; J: TRBJ1-6; D: TRBD1; length: 18; V: TRBV27; CDR3: CASSLPIQGGSYNSPLHF; DNA: TGTGCCAGCAGCCTCCCGATACAGGGGGGCTCCTATAATTCACCCCTCCACTTT
size: NA; J: TRBJ1-2; D: NA; length: 13; V: TRBV6-5; CDR3: CASSSSGGLGYTF; DNA: TGTGCCAGCAGTTCATCCGGGGGCCTCGGCTACACCTTC
size: NA; J: TRBJ2-3; D: NA; length: 13; V: TRBV7-2; CDR3: CASSSWLVMAQYF; DNA: TGTGCCAGCAGCTCCTGGCTAGTCATGGCGCAGTATTTT
size: NA; J: TRBJ2-3; D: NA; length: 12; V: TRBV28; CDR3: CASSLLMDTQYF; DNA: TGTGCCAGCAGTTTACTTATGGATACGCAGTATTTT
size: NA; J: TRBJ1-1; D: NA; length: 14; V: TRBV5-1; CDR3: CASSLDTGYTEAFF; DNA: TGCGCCAGCAGCTTGGATACAGGGTACACTGAAGCTTTCTTT
size: NA; J: TRBJ1-2; D: NA; length: 14; V: TRBV6-5; CDR3: CASSAGQRDYGYTF; DNA: TGTGCCAGCAGTGCCGGACAGCGGGACTATGGCTACACCTTC
size: NA; J: TRBJ2-7; D: TRBD1; length: 14; V: TRBV11-2; CDR3: CASSLETGPHEQYF; DNA: TGTGCCAGCAGCTTGGAGACAGGGCCCCACGAGCAGTACTTC
size: once; J: TRBJ2-1; D: TRBD2; length: 13; V: TRBV10-3; CDR3: CAISSGGEVEQFF; DNA: TGTGCCATCAGTAGCGGGGGGGAAGTTGAGCAGTTCTTC
size: NA; J: TRBJ1-5; D: NA; length: 14; V: TRBV6-5; CDR3: CASRPDSVNQPQHF; DNA: TGTGCCAGCAGACCGGACAGCGTCAATCAGCCCCAGCATTTT
size: NA; J: TRBJ2-1; D: TRBD2; length: 17; V: TRBV5-1; CDR3: CASSTRLGLAAEGEQFF; DNA: TGCGCCAGCAGCACTAGACTGGGACTAGCGGCCGAGGGTGAGCAGTTCTTC
size: NA; J: TRBJ1-2; D: NA; length: 12; V: TRBV6-1; CDR3: CATSPGNYGYTF; DNA: TGTGCCACTTCCCCAGGGAACTATGGCTACACCTTC
size: once; J: TRBJ2-3; D: TRBD2; length: 16; V: TRBV6-5; CDR3: CASSYSLAGGEDTQYF; DNA: TGTGCCAGCAGTTACTCCCTAGCGGGGGGGGAGGATACGCAGTATTTT
size: NA; J: TRBJ2-5; D: NA; length: 15; V: TRBV4-3; CDR3: CASSQDRQGGETQYF; DNA: TGCGCCAGCAGCCAAGATCGGCAGGGTGGGGAGACCCAGTACTTC
size: NA; J: TRBJ2-6; D: NA; length: 17; V: TRBV28; CDR3: CASSLIGSVAGANVLTF; DNA: TGTGCCAGCAGTTTAATCGGCAGCGTCGCTGGGGCCAACGTCCTGACTTTC
size: NA; J: TRBJ2-3; D: TRBD2; length: 16; V: TRBV7-9; CDR3: CASSPGSSGSTDTQYF; DNA: TGTGCCAGCAGCCCAGGGTCTAGCGGGAGCACAGATACGCAGTATTTT
size: NA; J: TRBJ2-7; D: NA; length: 15; V: TRBV15; CDR3: CATALQGGSSYEQYF; DNA: TGTGCCACCGCACTACAGGGTGGCAGCTCCTACGAGCAGTACTTC
size: NA; J: TRBJ1-4; D: TRBD1; length: 15; V: TRBV28; CDR3: CASSPQGPTNEKLFF; DNA: TGTGCCAGCAGTCCACAGGGGCCAACTAATGAAAAACTGTTTTTT
size: NA; J: TRBJ2-3; D: NA; length: 17; V: TRBV4-1; CDR3: CASSDDGWGMSTDTQYF; DNA: TGCGCCAGCAGTGATGACGGGTGGGGGATGAGCACAGATACGCAGTATTTT
size: NA; J: TRBJ1-2; D: NA; length: 14; V: TRBV6-5; CDR3: CASSRREVSYGYTF; DNA: TGTGCCAGCAGTCGTCGGGAGGTATCCTATGGCTACACCTTC
size: NA; J: TRBJ1-6; D: NA; length: 14; V: TRBV11-3; CDR3: CASSSQNRDSPLHF; DNA: TGTGCCAGCAGCTCGCAGAACAGGGACTCACCCCTCCACTTT
size: NA; J: TRBJ1-2; D: NA; length: 13; V: TRBV2; CDR3: CASSEGSPMGYTF; DNA: TGTGCCAGCAGTGAGGGCAGTCCTATGGGCTACACCTTC
size: NA; J: TRBJ1-4; D: TRBD1; length: 15; V: TRBV6-1; CDR3: CASSGGTGGSEKLFF; DNA: TGTGCCAGCAGTGGAGGGACAGGGGGCAGTGAAAAACTGTTTTTT
size: NA; J: TRBJ1-2; D: NA; length: 13; V: TRBV19; CDR3: CASSIAEGGGYTF; DNA: TGTGCCAGTAGTATAGCAGAAGGCGGCGGCTACACCTTC
size: once; J: TRBJ1-4; D: NA; length: 15; V: TRBV6-1; CDR3: CASSAPGHLNEKLFF; DNA: TGTGCCAGCAGTGCACCGGGACACTTAAATGAAAAACTGTTTTTT
size: NA; J: TRBJ2-7; D: TRBD2; length: 13; V: TRBV9; CDR3: CASSPGGRYEQYF; DNA: TGTGCCAGCAGTCCGGGAGGGAGGTACGAGCAGTACTTC
size: NA; J: TRBJ2-1; D: TRBD1; length: 15; V: TRBV5-4; CDR3: CASSGGDRGWDEQFF; DNA: TGTGCCAGCAGCGGCGGGGACAGGGGATGGGATGAGCAGTTCTTC
size: NA; J: TRBJ2-7; D: TRBD2; length: 15; V: TRBV6-4; CDR3: CASSRTSGNHYEQYF; DNA: TGTGCCAGCAGCCGGACTAGCGGGAATCACTACGAGCAGTACTTC
size: once; J: TRBJ2-1; D: TRBD2; length: 13; V: TRBV2; CDR3: CASSLGLGDEQFF; DNA: TGTGCCAGCAGTCTGGGACTAGGGGACGAGCAGTTCTTC